What follows describes a single T cell receptor (beta chain). As yet, its antigen is unknown. The data belong to a study of T cell responses to AZD1222 COVID-19 vaccine. The study, taken as a whole, reports: The donor group comprised mostly white British people and more females; the analysis possibly underestimated clonal diversity.

Using immunoSEQ multiplex PCR, the repertoire was profiled, and TCRdb retains in-frame clones only, with some absent. Counted here are roughly 80,000 clones, 70% to 90% occurring once; the ten biggest clones make up 11%. CDR3 length: 14 amino acids. Per the germline V gene, CDR1 is SGHTS and CDR2 is YDEGEE. V was cut by 0 bases and J by 4 bases, with 8 bases left in between. The source is an adult who received the AZD1222 COVID-19 vaccine. This rearrangement joins TRBV5-8 to TRBJ2-1, with a possible D match to TRBD1 (5 bases). The sequences come from peripheral blood, collected 28 days after the second AZD1222 dose. The CDR3 region has the DNA TGTGCCAGCAGCTTGGGACAGCAGTACAATGAGCAGTTCTTC. Its protein product is CASSLGQQYNEQFF.